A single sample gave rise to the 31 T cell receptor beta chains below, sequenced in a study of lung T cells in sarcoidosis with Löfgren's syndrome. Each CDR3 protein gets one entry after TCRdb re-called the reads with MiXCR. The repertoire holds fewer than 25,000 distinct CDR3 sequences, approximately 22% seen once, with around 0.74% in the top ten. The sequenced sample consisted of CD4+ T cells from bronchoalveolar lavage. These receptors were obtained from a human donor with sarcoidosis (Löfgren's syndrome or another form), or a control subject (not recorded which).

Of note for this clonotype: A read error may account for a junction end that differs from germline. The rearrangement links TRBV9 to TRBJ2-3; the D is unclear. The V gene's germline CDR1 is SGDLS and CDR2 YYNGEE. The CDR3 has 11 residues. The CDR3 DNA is TGTGCCAGCAGCGCAACAGATACGCGGTATTTT. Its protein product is CASSATDTRYF.

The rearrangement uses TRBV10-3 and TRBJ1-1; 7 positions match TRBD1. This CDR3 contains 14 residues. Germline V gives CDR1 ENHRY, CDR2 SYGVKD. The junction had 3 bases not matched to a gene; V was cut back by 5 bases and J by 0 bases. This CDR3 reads CAISSGTVNTEAFF. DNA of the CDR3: TGTGCCATCAGTTCCGGGACAGTGAACACTGAAGCTTTCTTT.

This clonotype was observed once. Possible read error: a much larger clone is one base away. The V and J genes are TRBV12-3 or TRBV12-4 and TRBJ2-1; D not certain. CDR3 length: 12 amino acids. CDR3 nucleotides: TGTACCAGCAACCTGGATGGTAATGAGCAGTTCTTC. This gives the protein CTSNLDGNEQFF.

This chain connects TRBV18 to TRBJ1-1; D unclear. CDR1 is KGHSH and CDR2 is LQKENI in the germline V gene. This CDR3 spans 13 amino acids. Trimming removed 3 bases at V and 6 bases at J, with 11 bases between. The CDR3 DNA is TGTGCCAGCTCACCTCTGGGCGGCCCTGAAGCTTTCTTT. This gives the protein CASSPLGGPEAFF.

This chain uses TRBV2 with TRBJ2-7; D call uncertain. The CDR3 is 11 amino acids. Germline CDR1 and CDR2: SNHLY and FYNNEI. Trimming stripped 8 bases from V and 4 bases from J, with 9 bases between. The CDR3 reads CASGVQYEQYF. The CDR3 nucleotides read TGTGCCAGCGGGGTTCAGTACGAGCAGTACTTC.

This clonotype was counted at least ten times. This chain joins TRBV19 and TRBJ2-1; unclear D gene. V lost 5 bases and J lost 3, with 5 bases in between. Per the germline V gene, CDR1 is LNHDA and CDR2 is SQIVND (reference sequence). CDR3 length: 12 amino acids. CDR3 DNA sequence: TGTGCCAGTAGTGTAAGCTACAATGAGCAGTTCTTC. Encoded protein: CASSVSYNEQFF.

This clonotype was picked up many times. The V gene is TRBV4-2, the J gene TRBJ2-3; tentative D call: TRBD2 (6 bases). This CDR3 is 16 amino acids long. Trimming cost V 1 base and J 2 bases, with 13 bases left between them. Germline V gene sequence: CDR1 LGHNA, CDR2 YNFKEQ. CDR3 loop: CASSQVALATTDTQYF. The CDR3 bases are TGTGCCAGCAGCCAAGTTGCACTAGCTACCACAGATACGCAGTATTTT.

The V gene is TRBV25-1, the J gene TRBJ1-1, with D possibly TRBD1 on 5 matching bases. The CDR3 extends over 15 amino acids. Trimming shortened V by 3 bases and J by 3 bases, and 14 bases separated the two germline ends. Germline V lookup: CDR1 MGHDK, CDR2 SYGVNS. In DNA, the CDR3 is TGTGCCAGCAGTGATCCCAGGGTAGGGGACACTGAAGCTTTCTTT. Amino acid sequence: CASSDPRVGDTEAFF.

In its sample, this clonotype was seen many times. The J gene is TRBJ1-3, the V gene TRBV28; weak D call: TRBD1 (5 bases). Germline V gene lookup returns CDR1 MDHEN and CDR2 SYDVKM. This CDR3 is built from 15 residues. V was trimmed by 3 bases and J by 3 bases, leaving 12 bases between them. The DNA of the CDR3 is TGTGCCAGCAGTTTCCGGACAACCTTTGGAAACACCATATATTTT. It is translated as CASSFRTTFGNTIYF. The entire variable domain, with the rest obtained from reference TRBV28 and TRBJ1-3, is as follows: DVKVTQSSRYLVKRTGEKVFLECVQDMDHENMFWYRQDPGLGLRLIYFSYDVKMKEKGDIPEGYSVSREKKERFSLILESASTNQTSMYLCASSFRTTFGNTIYFGEGSWLTVV.

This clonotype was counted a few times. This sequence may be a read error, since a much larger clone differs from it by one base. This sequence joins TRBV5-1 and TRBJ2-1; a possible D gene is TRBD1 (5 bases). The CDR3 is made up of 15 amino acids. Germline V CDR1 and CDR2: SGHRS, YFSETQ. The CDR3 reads CASSVDRSSCNEQFF. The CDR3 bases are TGCGCCAGCAGCGTAGACAGAAGCTCCTGCAATGAGCAGTTCTTC. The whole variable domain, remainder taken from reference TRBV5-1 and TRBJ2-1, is KAGVTQTPRYLIKTRGQQVTLSCSPISGHRSVSWYQQTPGQGLQFLFEYFSETQRNKGNFPGRFSGRQFSNSRSEMNVSTLELGDSALYLCASSVDRSSCNEQFFGPGTRLTVL.

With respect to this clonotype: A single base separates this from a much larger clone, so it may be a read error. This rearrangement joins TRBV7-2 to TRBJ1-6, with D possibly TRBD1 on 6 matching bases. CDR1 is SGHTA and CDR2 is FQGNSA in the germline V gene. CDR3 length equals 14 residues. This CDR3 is CASSVGQWASPHHF. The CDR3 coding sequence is TGTGCCAGCAGCGTCGGACAGTGGGCTTCACCCCACCACTTT. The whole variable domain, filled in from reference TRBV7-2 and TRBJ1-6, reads GAGVSQSPSNKVTEKGKDVELRCDPISGHTALYWYRQSLGQGLEFLIYFQGNSAPDKSGLPSDRFSAERTGGSVSTLTIQRTQQEDSAVYLCASSVGQWASPHHFGNGTRLTVT.

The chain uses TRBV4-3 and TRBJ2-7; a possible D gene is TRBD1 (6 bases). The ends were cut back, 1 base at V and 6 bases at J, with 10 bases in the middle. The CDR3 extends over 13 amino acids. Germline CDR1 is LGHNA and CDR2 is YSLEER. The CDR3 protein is CASSQVQQGEQYF. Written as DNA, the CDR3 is TGCGCCAGCAGCCAAGTACAACAGGGCGAGCAGTACTTC.

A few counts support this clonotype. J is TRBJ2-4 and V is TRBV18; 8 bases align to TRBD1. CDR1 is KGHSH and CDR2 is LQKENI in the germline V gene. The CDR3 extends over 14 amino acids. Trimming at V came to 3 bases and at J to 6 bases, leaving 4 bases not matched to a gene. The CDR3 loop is CASSPGQGVNIQYF. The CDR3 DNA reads TGTGCCAGCTCACCCGGACAGGGTGTAAACATTCAGTACTTC.

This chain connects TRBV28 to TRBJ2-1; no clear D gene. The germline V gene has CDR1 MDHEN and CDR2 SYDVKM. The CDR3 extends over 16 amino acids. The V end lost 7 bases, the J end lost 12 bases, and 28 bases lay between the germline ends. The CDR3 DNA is TGTGCCAGCAACCCATCGTTGGTTCCCCTCCCCCATGGGCAGTTCTTC. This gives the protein CASNPSLVPLPHGQFF.

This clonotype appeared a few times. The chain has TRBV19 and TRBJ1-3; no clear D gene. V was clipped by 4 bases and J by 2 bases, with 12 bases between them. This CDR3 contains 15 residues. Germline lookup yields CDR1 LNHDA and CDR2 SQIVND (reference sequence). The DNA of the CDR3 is TGTGCCAGTAGTACCCACTCGGGGACTGGAAACACCATATATTTT. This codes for CASSTHSGTGNTIYF.

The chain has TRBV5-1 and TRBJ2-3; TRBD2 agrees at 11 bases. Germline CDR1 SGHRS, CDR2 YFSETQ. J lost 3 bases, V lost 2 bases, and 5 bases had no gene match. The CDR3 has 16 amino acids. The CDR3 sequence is CASSFLLAGGTDTQYF. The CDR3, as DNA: TGCGCCAGCAGCTTCCTTCTAGCGGGAGGAACAGATACGCAGTATTTT.

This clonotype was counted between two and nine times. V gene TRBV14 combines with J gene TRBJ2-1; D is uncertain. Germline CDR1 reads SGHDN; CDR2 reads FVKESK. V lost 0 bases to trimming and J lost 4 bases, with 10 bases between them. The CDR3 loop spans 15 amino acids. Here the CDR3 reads CASSQDPTAYNEQFF. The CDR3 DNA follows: TGTGCCAGCAGCCAAGATCCCACAGCTTACAATGAGCAGTTCTTC.

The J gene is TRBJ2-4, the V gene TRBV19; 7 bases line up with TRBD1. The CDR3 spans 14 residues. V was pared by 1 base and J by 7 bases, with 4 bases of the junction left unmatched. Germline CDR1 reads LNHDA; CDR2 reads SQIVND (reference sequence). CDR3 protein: CASSIARGQNIQYF. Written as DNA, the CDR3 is TGTGCCAGTAGTATAGCCAGGGGACAGAACATTCAGTACTTC.

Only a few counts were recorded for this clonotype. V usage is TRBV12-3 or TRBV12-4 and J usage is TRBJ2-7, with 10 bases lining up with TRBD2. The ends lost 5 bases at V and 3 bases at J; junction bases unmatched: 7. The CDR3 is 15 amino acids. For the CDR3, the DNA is TGTGCCAGCAGTCTCCGGACTAGCGGATACTACGAGCAGTACTTC. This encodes CASSLRTSGYYEQYF.

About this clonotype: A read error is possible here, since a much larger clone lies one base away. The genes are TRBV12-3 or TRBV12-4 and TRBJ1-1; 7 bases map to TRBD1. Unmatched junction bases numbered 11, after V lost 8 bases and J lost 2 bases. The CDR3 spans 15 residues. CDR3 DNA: TGTGCCAGCGGAGAAACGGACAGGTCCAACACTGAAGCTTTCTTT. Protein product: CASGETDRSNTEAFF.

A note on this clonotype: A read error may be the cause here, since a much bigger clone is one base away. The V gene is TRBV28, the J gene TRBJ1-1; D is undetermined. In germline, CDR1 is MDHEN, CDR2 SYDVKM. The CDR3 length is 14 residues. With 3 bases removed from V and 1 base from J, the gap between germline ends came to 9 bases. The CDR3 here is CASSFKTGNTEAFF. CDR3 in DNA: TGTGCCAGCAGTTTCAAGACTGGGAACACTGAAGCTTTCTTT.

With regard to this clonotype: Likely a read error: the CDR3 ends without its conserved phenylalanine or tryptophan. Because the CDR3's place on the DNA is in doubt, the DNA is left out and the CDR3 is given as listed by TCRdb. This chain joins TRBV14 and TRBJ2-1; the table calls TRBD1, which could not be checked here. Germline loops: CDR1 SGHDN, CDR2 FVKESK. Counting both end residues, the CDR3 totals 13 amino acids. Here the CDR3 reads CASSQDLTGPPLL.

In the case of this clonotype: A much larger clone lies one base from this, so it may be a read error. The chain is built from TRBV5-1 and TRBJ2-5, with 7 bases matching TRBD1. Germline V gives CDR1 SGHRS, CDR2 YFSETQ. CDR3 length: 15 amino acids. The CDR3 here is CDSSYPRGPQETQYF. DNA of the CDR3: TGCGACAGCAGTTACCCAAGGGGGCCACAAGAGACCCAGTACTTC.

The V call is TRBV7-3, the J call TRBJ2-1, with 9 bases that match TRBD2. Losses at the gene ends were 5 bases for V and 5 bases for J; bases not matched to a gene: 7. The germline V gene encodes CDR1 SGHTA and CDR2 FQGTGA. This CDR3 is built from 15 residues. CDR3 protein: CASSPSGIRHNEQFF. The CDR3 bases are TGTGCCAGCAGCCCTAGCGGGATACGGCACAATGAGCAGTTCTTC.

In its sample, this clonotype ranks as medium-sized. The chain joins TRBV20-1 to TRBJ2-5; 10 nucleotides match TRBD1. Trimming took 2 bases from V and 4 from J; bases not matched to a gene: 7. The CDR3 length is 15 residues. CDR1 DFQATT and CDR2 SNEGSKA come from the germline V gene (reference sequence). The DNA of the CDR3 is TGCAGTGCTAGACCGGGACAGGGGATTTTAGAGACCCAGTACTTC. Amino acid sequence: CSARPGQGILETQYF.

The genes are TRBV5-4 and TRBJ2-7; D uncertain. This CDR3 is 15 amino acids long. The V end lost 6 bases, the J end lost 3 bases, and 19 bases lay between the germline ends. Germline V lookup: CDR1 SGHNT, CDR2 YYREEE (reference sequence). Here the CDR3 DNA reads TGTGCCAGCATCTTTGGTGGAGTCCCCCTCTACGAGCAGTACTTC. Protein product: CASIFGGVPLYEQYF.

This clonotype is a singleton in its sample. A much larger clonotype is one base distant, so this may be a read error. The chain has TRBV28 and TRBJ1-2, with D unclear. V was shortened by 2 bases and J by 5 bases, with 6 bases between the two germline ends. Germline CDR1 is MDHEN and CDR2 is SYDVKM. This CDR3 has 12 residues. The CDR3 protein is CASSLADYGYTF. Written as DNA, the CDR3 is TGTGCCAGCAGTTTAGCGGATTATGGCTACACCTTC.

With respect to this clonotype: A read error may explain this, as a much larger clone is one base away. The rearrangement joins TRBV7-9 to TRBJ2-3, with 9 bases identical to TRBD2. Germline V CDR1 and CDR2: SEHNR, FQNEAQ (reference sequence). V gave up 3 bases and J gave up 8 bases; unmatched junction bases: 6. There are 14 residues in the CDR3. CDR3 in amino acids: CASSFSGSGGTQYF. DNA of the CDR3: TGTGCCAGCAGCTTTAGCGGGAGTGGAGGTACGCAGTATTTT.

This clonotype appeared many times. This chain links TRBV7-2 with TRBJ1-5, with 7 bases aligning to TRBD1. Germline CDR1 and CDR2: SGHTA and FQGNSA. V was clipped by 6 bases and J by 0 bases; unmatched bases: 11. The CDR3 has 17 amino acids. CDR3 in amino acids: CASSRGGTAYSNQPQHF. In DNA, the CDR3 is TGTGCCAGCAGTCGCGGCGGGACAGCGTATAGCAATCAGCCCCAGCATTTT.

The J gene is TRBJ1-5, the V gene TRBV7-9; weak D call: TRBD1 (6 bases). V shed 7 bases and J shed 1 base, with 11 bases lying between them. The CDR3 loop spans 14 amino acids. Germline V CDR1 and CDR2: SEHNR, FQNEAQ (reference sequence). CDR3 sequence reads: CASTSDRSNQPQHF. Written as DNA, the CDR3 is TGTGCCAGCACCTCGGACAGAAGCAATCAGCCCCAGCATTTT.

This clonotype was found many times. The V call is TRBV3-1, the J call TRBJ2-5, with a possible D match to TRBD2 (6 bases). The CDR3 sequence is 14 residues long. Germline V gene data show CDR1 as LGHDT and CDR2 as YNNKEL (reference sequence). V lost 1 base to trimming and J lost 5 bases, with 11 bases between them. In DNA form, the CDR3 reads TGTGCCAGCAGCCAAGTTGGCGGGAAGGAGACCCAGTACTTC. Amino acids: CASSQVGGKETQYF.